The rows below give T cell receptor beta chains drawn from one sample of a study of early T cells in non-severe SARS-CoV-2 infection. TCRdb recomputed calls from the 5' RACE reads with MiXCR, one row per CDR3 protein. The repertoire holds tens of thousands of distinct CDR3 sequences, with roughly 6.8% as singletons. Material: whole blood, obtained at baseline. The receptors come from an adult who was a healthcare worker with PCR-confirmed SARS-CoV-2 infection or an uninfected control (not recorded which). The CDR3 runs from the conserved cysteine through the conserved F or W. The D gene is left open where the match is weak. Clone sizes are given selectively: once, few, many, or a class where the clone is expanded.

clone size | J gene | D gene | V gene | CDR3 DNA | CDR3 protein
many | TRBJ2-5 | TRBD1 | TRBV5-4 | TGTGCCAGCAGCGGGGACAGGGGGGTCCAAGAGACCCAGTACTTC | CASSGDRGVQETQYF
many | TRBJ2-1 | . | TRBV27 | TGTGCCAGCAGTTTATTCCTTACAGATGAGCAGTTCTTC | CASSLFLTDEQFF
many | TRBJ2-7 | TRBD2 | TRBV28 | TGTGCCAGTTACGGCCGGACTAGCGGCTCCTACGAGCAGTACTTC | CASYGRTSGSYEQYF
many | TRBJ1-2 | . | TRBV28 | TGTGCCAGCAGCTCGGGTGGCGGCTACACCTTC | CASSSGGGYTF
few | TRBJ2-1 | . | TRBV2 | TGTGCCAGCACAGGGTTTAATGAGCAGTTCTTC | CASTGFNEQFF
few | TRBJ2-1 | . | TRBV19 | TGTGCCAGTTCCTTAGCGGCCCGCCCCAATGAGCAGTTCTTC | CASSLAARPNEQFF
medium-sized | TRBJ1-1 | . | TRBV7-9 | TGTGCCAGCAGCCCCGAGAGACAGGTTCAAGAAGCTTTCTTT | CASSPERQVQEAFF
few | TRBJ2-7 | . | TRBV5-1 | TGCGCCAGCAGCTTGGTGGGGGACTCAACCTACGAGCAGTACTTC | CASSLVGDSTYEQYF
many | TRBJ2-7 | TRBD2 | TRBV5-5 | TGTGCCAGCAGCTTGCGGGTTAGCGGGGGCTACGAGCAGTACTTC | CASSLRVSGGYEQYF
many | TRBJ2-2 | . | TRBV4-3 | TGCGCCAGCAGCCAAGTTACGAACACCGGGGAGCTGTTTTTT | CASSQVTNTGELFF
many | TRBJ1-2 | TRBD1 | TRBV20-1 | TGCAGTGCTGCACTCGGGACAGGGGGTCACGATGGCTACACCTTC | CSAALGTGGHDGYTF
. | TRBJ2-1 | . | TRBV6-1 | TGTGCCAGCAGTGAACTATGGGGCTCCTACAATGAGCAGTTCTTC | CASSELWGSYNEQFF
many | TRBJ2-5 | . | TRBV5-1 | TGCGCCAGCAGTCAAGGGCCGGGCCAAGAGACCCAGTACTTC | CASSQGPGQETQYF
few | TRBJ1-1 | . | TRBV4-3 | TGCGCCAGCAGCCAAGATTTTTCAGGGAGGAAAGGTCGTGAAGCTTTCTTT | CASSQDFSGRKGREAFF
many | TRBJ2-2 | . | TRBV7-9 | TGTGCCAGCAGCGGGGGTTCCGGGGAGCTGTTTTTT | CASSGGSGELFF
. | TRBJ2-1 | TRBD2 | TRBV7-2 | TGTGCCAGCAGCTTAGTTAGCGGGCCTACAAATTCCTACAATGAGCAGTTCTTC | CASSLVSGPTNSYNEQFF
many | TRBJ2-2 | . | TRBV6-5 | TGTGCCAGCAGACCCTCCTGGAGCGGTCTGAACACCGGGGAGCTGTTTTTT | CASRPSWSGLNTGELFF
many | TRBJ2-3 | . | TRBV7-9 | TGTGCCAGCAGCGAATGGACAGTCACAGATACGCAGTATTTT | CASSEWTVTDTQYF
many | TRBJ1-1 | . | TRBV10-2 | TGCGCCAGCAGTGAGTCGGGTACAGGGAAAACTGAAGCTTTCTTT | CASSESGTGKTEAFF
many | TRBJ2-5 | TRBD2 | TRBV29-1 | TGCAGCGTCCCCCTACTAGCGGAGGGGTATGAGACCCAGTACTTC | CSVPLLAEGYETQYF
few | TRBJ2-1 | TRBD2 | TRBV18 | TGTGCCAGCTCACCTTCGAGCGGGAACTCCTACAATGAGCAGTTCTTC | CASSPSSGNSYNEQFF
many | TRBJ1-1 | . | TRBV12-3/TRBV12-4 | TGTGCCAGCAGTCCTCGGTTTCATGAAGCTTTCTTT | CASSPRFHEAFF
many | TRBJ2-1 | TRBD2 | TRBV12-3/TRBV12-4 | TGTGCCAGCAGCCCCCTAGCGGGCTCCTACAATGAGCAGTTCTTC | CASSPLAGSYNEQFF
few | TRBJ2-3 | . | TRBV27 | TGTGCCAGCAGTTTATGGGCGGTTCCTAGCACAGATACGCAGTATTTT | CASSLWAVPSTDTQYF
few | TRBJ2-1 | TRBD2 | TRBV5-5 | TGTGCCAGCAGCCCTAGACTAGCGGGAGCCTACAATGAGCAGTTCTTC | CASSPRLAGAYNEQFF
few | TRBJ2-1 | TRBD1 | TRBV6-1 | TGTGCCAGCAGCAGACAGGGTTGGGTCGATGAGCAGTTCTTC | CASSRQGWVDEQFF
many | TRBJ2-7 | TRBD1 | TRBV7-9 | TGTGCCAGCAGCCAAGGGGGACAGTGGGCCTACGAGCAGTACTTC | CASSQGGQWAYEQYF
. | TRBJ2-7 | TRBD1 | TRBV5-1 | TGCGCCAGCAGCGCTGGACAGGGAATCGACGAGCAGTACTTC | CASSAGQGIDEQYF
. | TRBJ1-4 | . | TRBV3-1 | TGTGCCAGCAGCCAAGATCTCGAAAAACTGTTTTTT | CASSQDLEKLFF
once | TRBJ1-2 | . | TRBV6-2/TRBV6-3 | TGTGCCAGCAGCTTCAGGGAGAAGACCTATGGCTACACCTTC | CASSFREKTYGYTF
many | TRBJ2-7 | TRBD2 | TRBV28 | TGTGCCAGCAGTTCCGGGGGGGGAAACTACGAGCAGTACTTC | CASSSGGGNYEQYF
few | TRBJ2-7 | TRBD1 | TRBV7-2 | TGTGCCAGCACTCCGGGACCAGGGGGCTACGAGCAGTACTTC | CASTPGPGGYEQYF
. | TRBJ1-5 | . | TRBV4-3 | TGCGCCAGCAGCCAAGAGACCCAGCGGGGCAATCAGCCCCAGCATTTT | CASSQETQRGNQPQHF
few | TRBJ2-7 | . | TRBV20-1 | TGCAGTGCTAGTTTCGCGGCGGGGTACTCCTACGAGCAGTACTTC | CSASFAAGYSYEQYF
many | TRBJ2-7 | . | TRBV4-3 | TGCGCCAGCAGCCCCCACAGCGGGTCCACCTACGAGCAGTACTTC | CASSPHSGSTYEQYF